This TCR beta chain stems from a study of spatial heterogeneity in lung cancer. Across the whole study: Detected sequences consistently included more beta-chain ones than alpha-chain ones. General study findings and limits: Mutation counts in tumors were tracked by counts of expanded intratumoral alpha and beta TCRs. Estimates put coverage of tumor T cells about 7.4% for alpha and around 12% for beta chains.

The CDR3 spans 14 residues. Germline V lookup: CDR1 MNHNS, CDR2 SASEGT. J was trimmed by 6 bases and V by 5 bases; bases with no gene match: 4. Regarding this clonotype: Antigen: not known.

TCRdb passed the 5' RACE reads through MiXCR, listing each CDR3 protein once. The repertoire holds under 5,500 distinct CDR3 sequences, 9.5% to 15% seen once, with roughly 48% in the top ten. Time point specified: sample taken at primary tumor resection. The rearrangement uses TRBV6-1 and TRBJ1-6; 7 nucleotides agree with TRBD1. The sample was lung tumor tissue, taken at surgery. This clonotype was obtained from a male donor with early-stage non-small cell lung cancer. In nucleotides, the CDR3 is TGTGCCAGCAGTCCGACAGGGTCTAATTCACCCCTCCACTTT. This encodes CASSPTGSNSPLHF.